The entry below describes one T cell receptor (beta chain). During active infection, Seattle patients enrolled and were then monitored through disease. This specimen belongs to a study of blood T cell repertoires in COVID-19. This CDR3 is 14 amino acids long. V lost 5 bases, J lost 4 bases, and 4 bases stayed unmatched. CDR1 SGHTA and CDR2 FQGNSA come from the germline V gene. The repertoire was sequenced with immunoSEQ multiplex PCR; TCRdb's copy has only in-frame clones and lacks some. Seen here are fewer than 200,000 clones, 83% observed once, and the top ten hold 6% to 8%. The sequence derives from a woman between 65 and 79 years old with COVID-19, enrolled during active disease. V gene TRBV7-2 combines with J gene TRBJ2-3; the match to TRBD2 covers 9 bases. The specimen sequenced was peripheral blood. The CDR3 DNA follows: TGTGCCAGCAGCCAGGGACTAGCTCCAGATACGCAGTATTTT. Protein: CASSQGLAPDTQYF.